Listed below are T cell receptor beta chains from one sample, sequenced in a study of T cell responses to AZD1222 COVID-19 vaccine. TCRdb's table, derived via immunoSEQ multiplex PCR, lists solely in-frame clones and lacks some. The sample has some 150,000 clones; approximately 90% are singletons. The sample consisted of peripheral blood, taken on day 0 of AZD1222 vaccination. These receptors were collected from an adult in good health. Both conserved end residues are part of each CDR3. Fields, in order: CDR3 length, J gene, V gene, D gene, clone size, CDR3 protein, CDR3 DNA. D genes are given only for firm matches. For some rows the clone size is stated as once, few or many, or as a class when expanded; others skip it.

CDR3 length: 17
J gene: TRBJ2-7
V gene: TRBV28
D gene: TRBD2
clone size: NA
CDR3 protein: CASRLYGLGGSEAEQYF
CDR3 DNA: TGTGCCAGCAGGTTATACGGCCTGGGGGGGTCAGAAGCCGAGCAGTACTTC

CDR3 length: 14
J gene: TRBJ1-4
V gene: TRBV18
D gene: NA
clone size: NA
CDR3 protein: CASSPMVDGEKLFF
CDR3 DNA: TGTGCCAGCTCACCAATGGTTGACGGCGAAAAACTGTTTTTT

CDR3 length: 19
J gene: TRBJ2-3
V gene: TRBV7-3
D gene: TRBD2
clone size: NA
CDR3 protein: CASSLRGPGLAGYTDTQYF
CDR3 DNA: TGTGCCAGCAGCTTAAGGGGCCCGGGACTAGCGGGGTACACAGATACGCAGTATTTT

CDR3 length: 12
J gene: TRBJ1-4
V gene: TRBV30
D gene: NA
clone size: NA
CDR3 protein: CAWRRGNEKLFF
CDR3 DNA: TGTGCCTGGAGGCGGGGAAATGAAAAACTGTTTTTT

CDR3 length: 15
J gene: TRBJ1-5
V gene: TRBV5-4
D gene: TRBD1
clone size: NA
CDR3 protein: CASSPGLPGGQPQHF
CDR3 DNA: TGTGCCAGCAGCCCTGGGTTGCCAGGGGGTCAGCCCCAGCATTTT

CDR3 length: 13
J gene: TRBJ2-1
V gene: TRBV27
D gene: NA
clone size: NA
CDR3 protein: CASKIRVSNEQFF
CDR3 DNA: TGTGCCAGCAAAATTAGAGTATCAAATGAGCAGTTCTTC

CDR3 length: 15
J gene: TRBJ1-1
V gene: TRBV4-3
D gene: TRBD1
clone size: NA
CDR3 protein: CASSQGSQGDTEAFF
CDR3 DNA: TGCGCCAGCAGCCAAGGCTCACAGGGGGACACTGAAGCTTTCTTT

CDR3 length: 12
J gene: TRBJ2-1
V gene: TRBV29-1
D gene: NA
clone size: NA
CDR3 protein: CSVGRLYNEQFF
CDR3 DNA: TGCAGCGTTGGTCGTCTTTACAATGAGCAGTTCTTC

CDR3 length: 15
J gene: TRBJ2-3
V gene: TRBV5-4
D gene: TRBD1
clone size: NA
CDR3 protein: CASSSPRGLTDTQYF
CDR3 DNA: TGTGCCAGCAGCAGTCCGAGGGGGCTCACAGATACGCAGTATTTT

CDR3 length: 14
J gene: TRBJ2-5
V gene: TRBV7-8
D gene: NA
clone size: once
CDR3 protein: CASSRSGLGGTQYF
CDR3 DNA: TGTGCCAGCAGCCGATCGGGACTCGGGGGGACCCAGTACTTC

CDR3 length: 13
J gene: TRBJ2-2
V gene: TRBV18
D gene: NA
clone size: NA
CDR3 protein: CASSPADTGELFF
CDR3 DNA: TGTGCCAGCTCACCCGCTGACACCGGGGAGCTGTTTTTT

CDR3 length: 13
J gene: TRBJ1-5
V gene: TRBV12-3/TRBV12-4
D gene: NA
clone size: NA
CDR3 protein: CASSFREGQPQHF
CDR3 DNA: TGTGCCAGCAGTTTCAGGGAGGGTCAGCCCCAGCATTTT

CDR3 length: 14
J gene: TRBJ1-5
V gene: TRBV7-9
D gene: NA
clone size: NA
CDR3 protein: CASSLVHPTADQHF
CDR3 DNA: TGTGCCAGCAGCCTGGTACACCCGACGGCGGACCAGCATTTT

CDR3 length: 13
J gene: TRBJ2-7
V gene: TRBV15
D gene: TRBD1
clone size: few
CDR3 protein: CATGQGASGEQYF
CDR3 DNA: TGTGCCACCGGACAGGGGGCATCGGGGGAGCAGTACTTC

CDR3 length: 16
J gene: TRBJ2-3
V gene: TRBV7-6
D gene: NA
clone size: NA
CDR3 protein: CASSLGGAVSTDTQYF
CDR3 DNA: TGTGCCAGCAGCTTAGGGGGGGCAGTTAGCACAGATACGCAGTATTTT

CDR3 length: 14
J gene: TRBJ1-1
V gene: TRBV18
D gene: TRBD1
clone size: NA
CDR3 protein: CASSPTGGRTEAFF
CDR3 DNA: TGTGCCAGCTCACCGACAGGGGGAAGGACTGAAGCTTTCTTT

CDR3 length: 12
J gene: TRBJ2-7
V gene: TRBV5-5
D gene: NA
clone size: NA
CDR3 protein: CASSRDPYEQYF
CDR3 DNA: TGTGCCAGCTCAAGAGACCCCTACGAGCAGTACTTC

CDR3 length: 11
J gene: TRBJ1-1
V gene: TRBV10-3
D gene: NA
clone size: few
CDR3 protein: CAIRDRTEAFF
CDR3 DNA: TGTGCCATCAGGGATCGGACGGAAGCTTTCTTT

CDR3 length: 16
J gene: TRBJ2-7
V gene: TRBV14
D gene: TRBD2
clone size: NA
CDR3 protein: CASSQVSGGRTYEQYF
CDR3 DNA: TGTGCCAGCAGCCAAGTGTCCGGCGGGAGGACATACGAGCAGTACTTC

CDR3 length: 14
J gene: TRBJ2-7
V gene: TRBV7-2
D gene: TRBD1
clone size: NA
CDR3 protein: CASSSGQVRWEQYF
CDR3 DNA: TGTGCCAGCAGCTCAGGACAGGTCCGGTGGGAGCAGTACTTC

CDR3 length: 16
J gene: TRBJ2-3
V gene: TRBV6-2/TRBV6-3
D gene: NA
clone size: NA
CDR3 protein: CASSYSGRPEGDTQYF
CDR3 DNA: TGTGCCAGCAGTTACTCGGGCCGACCGGAAGGAGATACGCAGTATTTT

CDR3 length: 12
J gene: TRBJ2-3
V gene: TRBV5-1
D gene: NA
clone size: NA
CDR3 protein: CASSAVADTQYF
CDR3 DNA: TGCGCCAGCAGCGCAGTAGCAGATACGCAGTATTTT

CDR3 length: 16
J gene: TRBJ2-5
V gene: TRBV3-1/TRBV3-2
D gene: TRBD2
clone size: NA
CDR3 protein: CASSPWTSGIQETQYF
CDR3 DNA: TGTGCCAGCAGCCCCTGGACTAGCGGGATCCAAGAGACCCAGTACTTC

CDR3 length: 15
J gene: TRBJ1-1
V gene: TRBV18
D gene: NA
clone size: NA
CDR3 protein: CASSDRGQRNTEAFF
CDR3 DNA: TGTGCCAGCTCCGACCGTGGACAGAGGAACACTGAAGCTTTCTTT

CDR3 length: 12
J gene: TRBJ1-4
V gene: TRBV19
D gene: TRBD1
clone size: NA
CDR3 protein: CASSGQGVKLFF
CDR3 DNA: TGTGCCAGCTCGGGACAGGGGGTAAAACTGTTTTTT

CDR3 length: 16
J gene: TRBJ1-2
V gene: TRBV21-1
D gene: NA
clone size: NA
CDR3 protein: CASSTAGRDREYGYTF
CDR3 DNA: TGTGCCAGCAGCACCGCCGGTAGGGACAGGGAGTATGGCTACACCTTC

CDR3 length: 12
J gene: TRBJ1-2
V gene: TRBV6-2/TRBV6-3
D gene: NA
clone size: NA
CDR3 protein: CASSSGGFGYTF
CDR3 DNA: TGTGCCAGCAGTTCTGGGGGGTTTGGCTACACCTTC

CDR3 length: 13
J gene: TRBJ2-3
V gene: TRBV6-4
D gene: TRBD2
clone size: NA
CDR3 protein: CASSERETDTQYF
CDR3 DNA: TGTGCCAGCAGTGAGCGGGAGACAGATACGCAGTATTTT

CDR3 length: 14
J gene: TRBJ1-2
V gene: TRBV3-1/TRBV3-2
D gene: NA
clone size: NA
CDR3 protein: CASSQGVGGAGYTF
CDR3 DNA: TGTGCCAGCAGCCAAGGGGTCGGGGGAGCTGGCTACACCTTC

CDR3 length: 13
J gene: TRBJ1-6
V gene: TRBV2
D gene: NA
clone size: NA
CDR3 protein: CTSTPQGGSPLHF
CDR3 DNA: TGTACCAGCACCCCCCAGGGAGGTTCACCCCTCCACTTT

CDR3 length: 15
J gene: TRBJ1-2
V gene: TRBV30
D gene: TRBD1
clone size: NA
CDR3 protein: CAWKGGTGFYYGYTF
CDR3 DNA: TGTGCCTGGAAAGGCGGGACAGGGTTTTACTATGGCTACACCTTC

CDR3 length: 15
J gene: TRBJ2-7
V gene: TRBV2
D gene: NA
clone size: NA
CDR3 protein: CASSLTSPIRYEQYF
CDR3 DNA: TGTGCCAGCAGCCTTACTAGCCCCATCAGGTACGAGCAGTACTTC

CDR3 length: 11
J gene: TRBJ2-5
V gene: TRBV20-1
D gene: NA
clone size: NA
CDR3 protein: CSAGFSETQYF
CDR3 DNA: TGCAGTGCTGGGTTTTCCGAGACCCAGTACTTC

CDR3 length: 12
J gene: TRBJ2-7
V gene: TRBV28
D gene: NA
clone size: NA
CDR3 protein: CASRDQVYEQYF
CDR3 DNA: TGTGCCAGCCGGGACCAAGTCTACGAGCAGTACTTC

CDR3 length: 13
J gene: TRBJ2-7
V gene: TRBV30
D gene: NA
clone size: NA
CDR3 protein: CAWTWGRSYEQYF
CDR3 DNA: TGTGCCTGGACCTGGGGCCGCTCCTACGAGCAGTACTTC

CDR3 length: 13
J gene: TRBJ1-2
V gene: TRBV7-3
D gene: NA
clone size: NA
CDR3 protein: CASSLSRDNGYTF
CDR3 DNA: TGTGCCAGCAGCTTATCTAGGGACAACGGCTACACCTTC

CDR3 length: 13
J gene: TRBJ1-5
V gene: TRBV3-1/TRBV3-2
D gene: NA
clone size: NA
CDR3 protein: CASSQVGNQPQHF
CDR3 DNA: TGTGCCAGCAGCCAAGTGGGAAATCAGCCCCAGCATTTT

CDR3 length: 13
J gene: TRBJ1-2
V gene: TRBV6-5
D gene: NA
clone size: NA
CDR3 protein: CASSQGRVDGYTF
CDR3 DNA: TGTGCCAGCAGTCAGGGTAGGGTGGATGGCTACACCTTC

CDR3 length: 15
J gene: TRBJ2-7
V gene: TRBV11-2
D gene: TRBD1
clone size: NA
CDR3 protein: CASSHEPGQGSEQYF
CDR3 DNA: TGTGCCAGCAGCCATGAACCGGGACAGGGCTCCGAGCAGTACTTC

CDR3 length: 16
J gene: TRBJ2-3
V gene: TRBV11-3
D gene: NA
clone size: NA
CDR3 protein: CASSRGGVGFADTQYF
CDR3 DNA: TGTGCCAGCAGCCGCGGAGGGGTGGGTTTCGCAGATACGCAGTATTTT